This T cell receptor beta chain was sequenced during a study of blood T cells in healthy people across ages (dated by TCRdb to about 2015). Looking at the study overall: In model experiments, roughly one uniquely barcoded TCR beta cDNA molecule per two T cells was captured by template switching. Age-related changes in TCR beta repertoire diversity were measured in the study by deep sequencing normalized with unique cDNA molecular identifiers. The donors were split into four age groups: young (average around 16 years), middle-aged (39), aged (roughly 68) and long-lived (approximately 80). To avoid experimental bias, donors of different ages were spread randomly across the sequencing lanes. The study analyzed two additional independent replicas of 1 million unique cDNA reads from the same blood draw for two donors, one aged 18 to 29 and one aged 80 or older.

There are a few counts of this clonotype. Its specific antigen is unknown. The input lacks base qualities; no much larger clone sits a single base away. The investigation overall reported the following: There was a strong correlation between observed TCR beta diversity and the percentage of naive T cells measured by flow cytometry. Observed TCR beta diversity per million T cells fell roughly linearly with age, and a significant reduction was already apparent by age approximately 40. Estimates of total diversity based on one million sequenced T cells were regarded as lower bounds and as underestimates. Because profiling used bulk unsorted PBMCs, naive and antigen-experienced compartments could not be compared conclusively. Because donor CMV infection status was unknown, age-related changes in expanded clonotypes were potentially confounded. Compared with the aged group, more naive CD4+ T cells, fewer expanded clones and increased TCR diversity were shown by the long-lived group, suggesting age selection.

Donors were roughly 40 systemically healthy Caucasian individuals from Russia aged roughly 6 to 95 years. Each donor gave about 11 milliliters of peripheral blood, drawn into EDTA-treated Vacutainer tubes. Ficoll-Paque density-gradient centrifugation was used to isolate PBMCs, with at least 6 million per sample. Total RNA, at least 5 micrograms per sample, was extracted from PBMCs with Trizol reagent. The percentages of naive CD45RAhigh/CD27high T cells were determined by flow cytometry on a PBMC aliquot from every donor. Relative to germline, V is 0 bases shorter and J is 0 bases shorter, with 12 bases between their ends. The germline V gene yields MNHEY for CDR1 and SVGEGT for CDR2. The CDR3 contains 16 residues, cysteine and phenylalanine counted. Of the read, only the CDR3 DNA is kept; its 48 bases are in frame from base 1. Library preparation employed 5' RACE. The listed sequencing device is Illumina HiSeq 2500. A second PCR of roughly 7 to 11 cycles was performed with a sample-barcoded 5' primer and a J-beta primer mix. A unique molecular identifier was introduced onto each TCR beta cDNA molecule by a template-switch 5' adaptor carrying 12 random nucleotides. At least 2.5 million CDR3-containing paired-end reads were obtained from each sample. All of the RNA was converted into first-strand cDNA using the Mint cDNA synthesis kit, with a TRBC-specific oligonucleotide serving as the primer. Following uracil-DNA glycosylase treatment, a first 18-cycle PCR with universal primers M1SS and BC2_uni_R was performed on all cDNA. As for the original processing: For normalization, 1 million high-quality reads, each with a distinct molecular identifier, were randomly selected from each sample. Instead of being binned into consensus sequences, reads with shared molecular identifiers were discarded. MiTCR, run with a Q25 quality threshold and the strictest error-elimination algorithm, handled CDR3 identification, clonotype clustering and error correction. A nonparametric unseen species model using Euler transformation provided a lower-bound estimate of total TCR beta diversity. TCRdb reanalyzed the raw reads on its own, using fastp at Q25 for trimming and MiXCR for clone calling, and kept in-frame beta chains. Each entry is one CDR3 protein sequence, shown with its most common DNA and genes. What appears here as the V and J calls and clone size reflects TCRdb's work, not the paper's. This sample holds 650,000 to 1,000,000 distinct CDR3 sequences; around 36% were observed only once. The biggest ten clones account for 10% to 15% of the sample.

The rearranged segments are TRBV6-2 or TRBV6-3 and TRBJ2-7, with a weak D call of TRBD2 (6 bases match). This TCR derives from a man aged 18-30 years in good health. Sample: blood. The CDR3 is CASSYSIAGSSYEQYF. At the DNA level, the sequence is TGTGCCAGCAGTTACTCTATTGCGGGGAGCTCCTACGAGCAGTACTTC.